The 10 T cell receptor beta chains reported below all come from one sample, sequenced in a study of beta chain features in type 1 diabetes. The study's findings and limits: Within each of all four CD4+ subsets, Type 1 diabetes patients had TCRB CDR3s that were moderately but significantly shorter.

These receptors have no known antigen. The whole isolated RNA underwent reverse transcription, so sequencing captured expressed TCRB transcripts. Repertoires were generated with immunoSEQ multiplex PCR, while TCRdb's copy carries only in-frame clones and drops some. Found here are 400,000 or so clones, roughly 13% of them singletons; the top ten hold 0.0095% to 0.011%. Sequencing was performed on naive CD4+ T cells from blood. Receptors were obtained from a woman in her late teens or twenties with type 1 diabetes.

This clone was counted a few times. The V call is TRBV25-1, the J call TRBJ1-2, with D hard to call. The CDR3 length is 15 residues. The germline V and J ends were trimmed by 5 bases and 2 bases, with 15 bases remaining between them. CDR1 is MGHDK and CDR2 is SYGVNS in the germline V gene. As DNA, the CDR3 is TGTGCCAGCAGTTCGGGGAGAGTACAGAACTATGGCTACACCTTC. Translating gives CASSSGRVQNYGYTF.

Only a few counts were recorded for this clone. CDR3: CASSSTSQETQYF. CDR3 nucleotides: TGTGCCAGTAGTTCGACTAGCCAAGAGACCCAGTACTTC. The rearrangement uses TRBV19 and TRBJ2-5; possible D gene TRBD2, 6 bases. The V end lost 5 bases, the J end lost 1 base, and 8 bases lay between the germline ends. Looked up from germline, CDR1 is LNHDA and CDR2 is SQIVND (reference sequence). The CDR3 has 13 amino acids.

This clone occurred a few times. The gene calls are TRBV18 and TRBJ2-7; D is possibly TRBD2 (6 bases). Trimming shortened V by 5 bases and J by 5 bases, and 13 bases separated the two germline ends. The CDR3 is 13 amino acids. The V gene's germline CDR1 is KGHSH and CDR2 LQKENI. The CDR3 loop is CASSGAPGDEQYF. The CDR3 nucleotides are TGTGCCAGCTCAGGGGCCCCGGGGGACGAGCAGTACTTC.

V gene TRBV29-1 combines with J gene TRBJ2-3, with TRBD2 as a possible D gene (6 bases). From germline, CDR1 is SQVTM and CDR2 ANQGSEA. This CDR3 contains 14 residues. Trimming left V 7 bases short and J 3 bases short, with 17 bases between. This CDR3 is CSGRDSRPTDTQYF. CDR3 nucleotide sequence: TGCAGCGGCCGGGACTCTAGACCTACAGATACGCAGTATTTT.

V gene TRBV4-3 combines with J gene TRBJ2-3; TRBD2 matches at 12 bases. V trimming: 1 base; J trimming: 3 bases; junction bases outside the gene matches: 5. The CDR3 has 17 amino acids. Germline CDR1 and CDR2: LGHNA and YSLEER. CDR3 sequence: CASSQVPSGGETDTQYF. CDR3 nucleotide sequence: TGCGCCAGCAGCCAAGTTCCTAGCGGGGGGGAGACAGATACGCAGTATTTT.

The chain joins TRBV7-2 to TRBJ1-5; 9 bases line up with TRBD1. Trimming took 4 bases from V and 2 from J; bases not matched to a gene: 3. CDR3 length: 15 amino acids. Per germline, CDR1 SGHTA and CDR2 FQGNSA. This CDR3 is CASSSRTGGNQPQHF. The CDR3 DNA is TGTGCCAGCAGCTCCAGGACAGGGGGCAATCAGCCCCAGCATTTT. The complete variable domain, with remaining parts taken from reference TRBV7-2 and TRBJ1-5, reads GAGVSQSPSNKVTEKGKDVELRCDPISGHTALYWYRQSLGQGLEFLIYFQGNSAPDKSGLPSDRFSAERTGGSVSTLTIQRTQQEDSAVYLCASSSRTGGNQPQHFGDGTRLSIL.

This rearrangement joins TRBV15 to TRBJ2-7; possible D gene TRBD2, 6 bases. The CDR3 contains 13 residues. Deletions cut 0 bases from V and 4 bases from J, with 7 bases between. Germline V gene data show CDR1 as LNHNV and CDR2 as YYDKDF (reference sequence). The CDR3 region is CATSRDREYEQYF. The CDR3 bases are TGTGCCACCAGCAGAGATCGGGAGTACGAGCAGTACTTC.

The genes are TRBV7-2 and TRBJ2-5; 9 bases align to TRBD2. This CDR3 comprises 14 residues. Trimming cost V 3 bases and J 8 bases; bases outside gene matches: 7. Looked up from germline, CDR1 is SGHTA and CDR2 is FQGNSA. CDR3 nucleotides: TGTGCCAGCAGCTTGGGGGCGGGGGGGCGAACCCAGTACTTC. Protein product: CASSLGAGGRTQYF.

This clone was observed a handful of times. V gene TRBV29-1 combines with J gene TRBJ2-2; TRBD1 matches 8 bases. CDR1 and CDR2 from the germline V gene are SQVTM and ANQGSEA. This CDR3 contains 12 residues. V was pared by 7 bases and J by 5 bases, with 3 bases of the junction left unmatched. CDR3 residues: CSATGVTGELFF. In DNA, the CDR3 is TGCAGCGCGACAGGGGTTACCGGGGAGCTGTTTTTT.

The chain has TRBV5-1 and TRBJ2-7, with a possible D match to TRBD1 (5 bases). In germline, CDR1 is SGHRS, CDR2 YFSETQ. The CDR3 is 15 amino acids. Between the trimmed V and J ends, which lost 0 bases and 5 bases, there was a span of 15 bases. CDR3 bases: TGCGCCAGCAGCTTGGGGACAAGGTCTCCACACGAGCAGTACTTC. Translation: CASSLGTRSPHEQYF. The variable domain in full, completed from reference TRBV5-1 and TRBJ2-7, reads KAGVTQTPRYLIKTRGQQVTLSCSPISGHRSVSWYQQTPGQGLQFLFEYFSETQRNKGNFPGRFSGRQFSNSRSEMNVSTLELGDSALYLCASSLGTRSPHEQYFGPGTRLTVT.